This TCR beta chain was retrieved from a study of T cells in Graves' hyperthyroidism and ophthalmopathy. CDR1 is SGHRS, CDR2 YFSETQ, per germline. This CDR3 region has 13 residues. Deletions cut 0 bases from V and 2 bases from J, with 5 bases between. The CDR3 regions of TCR beta were amplified from RNA transcripts. First-round RT-PCR with HTBI primers amplified the TCR CDR3 region. TCRdb processed the multiplex PCR reads anew with MiXCR; each CDR3 protein has one entry. The table includes 660,000 or so distinct CDR3 sequences, just under 45% detected once. The chain couples TRBV5-1 to TRBJ2-5; the D is unclear. Sequenced sample: peripheral blood or thyroid tissue (not recorded which). This TCR came from an adult man with Graves' disease, either hyperthyroidism or ophthalmopathy (not recorded which). CDR3 amino acids: CASSLALQETQYF. The CDR3 nucleotides are TGCGCCAGCAGCTTGGCCCTTCAAGAGACCCAGTACTTC.